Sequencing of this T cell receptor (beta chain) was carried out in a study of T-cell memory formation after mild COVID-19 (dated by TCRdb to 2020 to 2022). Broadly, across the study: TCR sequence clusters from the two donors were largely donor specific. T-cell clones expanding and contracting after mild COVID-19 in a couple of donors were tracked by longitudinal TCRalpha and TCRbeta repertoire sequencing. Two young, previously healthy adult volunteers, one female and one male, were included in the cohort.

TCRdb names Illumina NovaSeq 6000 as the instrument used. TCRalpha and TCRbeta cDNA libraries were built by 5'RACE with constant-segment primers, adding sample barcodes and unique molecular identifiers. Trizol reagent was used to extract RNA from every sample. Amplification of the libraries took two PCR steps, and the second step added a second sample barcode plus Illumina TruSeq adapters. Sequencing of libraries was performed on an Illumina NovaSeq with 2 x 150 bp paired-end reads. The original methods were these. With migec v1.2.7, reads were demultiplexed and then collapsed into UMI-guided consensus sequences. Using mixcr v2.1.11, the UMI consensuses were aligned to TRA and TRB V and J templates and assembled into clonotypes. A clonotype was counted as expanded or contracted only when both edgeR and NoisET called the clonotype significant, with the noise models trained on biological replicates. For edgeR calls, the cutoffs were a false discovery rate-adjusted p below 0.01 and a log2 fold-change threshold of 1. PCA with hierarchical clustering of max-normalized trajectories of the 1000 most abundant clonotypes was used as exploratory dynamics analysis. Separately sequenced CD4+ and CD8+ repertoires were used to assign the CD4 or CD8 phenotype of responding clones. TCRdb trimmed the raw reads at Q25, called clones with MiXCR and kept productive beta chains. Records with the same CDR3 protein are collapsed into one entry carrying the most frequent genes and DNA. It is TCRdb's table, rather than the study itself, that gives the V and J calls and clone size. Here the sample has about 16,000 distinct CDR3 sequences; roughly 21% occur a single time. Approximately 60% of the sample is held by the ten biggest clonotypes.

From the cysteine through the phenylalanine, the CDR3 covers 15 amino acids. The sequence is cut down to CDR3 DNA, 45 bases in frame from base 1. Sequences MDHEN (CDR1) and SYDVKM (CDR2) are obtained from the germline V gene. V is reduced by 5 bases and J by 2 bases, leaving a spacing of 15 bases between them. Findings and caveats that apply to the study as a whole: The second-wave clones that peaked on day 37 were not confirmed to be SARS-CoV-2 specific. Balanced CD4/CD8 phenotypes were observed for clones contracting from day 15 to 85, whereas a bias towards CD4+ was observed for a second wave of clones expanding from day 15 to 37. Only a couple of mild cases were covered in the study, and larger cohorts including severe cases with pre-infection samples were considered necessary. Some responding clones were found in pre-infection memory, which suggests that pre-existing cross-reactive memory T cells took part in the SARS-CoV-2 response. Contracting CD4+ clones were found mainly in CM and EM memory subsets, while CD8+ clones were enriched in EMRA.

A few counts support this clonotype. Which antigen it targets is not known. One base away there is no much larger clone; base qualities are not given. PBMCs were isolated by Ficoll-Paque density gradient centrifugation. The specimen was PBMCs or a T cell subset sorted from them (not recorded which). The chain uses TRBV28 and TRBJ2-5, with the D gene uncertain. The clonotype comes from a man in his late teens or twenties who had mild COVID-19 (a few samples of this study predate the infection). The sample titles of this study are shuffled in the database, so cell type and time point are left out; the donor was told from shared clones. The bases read TGTGCCAGCAGTCCGATCTTTTTAGGTCAAGAGACCCAGTACTTC. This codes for CASSPIFLGQETQYF.